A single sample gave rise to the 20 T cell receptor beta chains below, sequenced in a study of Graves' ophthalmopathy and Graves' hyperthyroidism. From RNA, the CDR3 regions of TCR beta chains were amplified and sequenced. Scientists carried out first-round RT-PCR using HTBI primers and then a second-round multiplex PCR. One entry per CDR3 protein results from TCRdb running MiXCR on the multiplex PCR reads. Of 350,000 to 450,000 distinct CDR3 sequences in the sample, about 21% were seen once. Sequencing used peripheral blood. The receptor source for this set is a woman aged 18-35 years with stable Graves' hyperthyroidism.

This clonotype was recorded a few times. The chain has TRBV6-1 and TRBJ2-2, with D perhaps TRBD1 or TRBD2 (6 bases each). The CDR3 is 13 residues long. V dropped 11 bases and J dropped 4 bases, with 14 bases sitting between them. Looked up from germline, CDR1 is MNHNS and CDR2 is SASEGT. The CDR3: CAVRGLGTGELFF. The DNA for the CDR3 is TGTGCCGTCCGGGGGCTCGGCACCGGGGAGCTGTTTTTT.

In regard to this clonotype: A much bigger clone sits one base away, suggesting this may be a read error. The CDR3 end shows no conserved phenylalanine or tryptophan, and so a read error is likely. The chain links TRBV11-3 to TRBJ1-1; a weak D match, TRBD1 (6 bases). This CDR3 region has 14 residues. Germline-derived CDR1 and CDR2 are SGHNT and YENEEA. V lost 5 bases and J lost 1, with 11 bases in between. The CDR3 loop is CASSRGRGNTEAFV. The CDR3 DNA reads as TGTGCCAGCAGCCGGGGGCGGGGGAACACTGAAGCTTTCGTT.

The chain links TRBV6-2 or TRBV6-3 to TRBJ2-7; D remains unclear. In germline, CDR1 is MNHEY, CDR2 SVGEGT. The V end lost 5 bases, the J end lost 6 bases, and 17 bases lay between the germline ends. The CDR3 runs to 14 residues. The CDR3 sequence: CASSLRMGMGEQYF. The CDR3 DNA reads TGTGCCAGCAGTCTAAGAATGGGAATGGGCGAGCAGTACTTC.

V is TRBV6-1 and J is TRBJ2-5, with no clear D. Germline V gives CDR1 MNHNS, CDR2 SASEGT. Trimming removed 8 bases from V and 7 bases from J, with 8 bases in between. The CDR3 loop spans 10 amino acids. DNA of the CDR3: TGTGCCAGCGAAGAGGCGACCCAGTACTTC. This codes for CASEEATQYF.

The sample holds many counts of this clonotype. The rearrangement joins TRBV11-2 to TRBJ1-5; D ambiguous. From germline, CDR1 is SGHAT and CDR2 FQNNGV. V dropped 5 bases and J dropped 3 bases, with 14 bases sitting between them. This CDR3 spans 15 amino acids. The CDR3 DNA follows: TGTGCCAGCAGCCCCCGGATGGGTCCCAATCAGCCCCAGCATTTT. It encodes CASSPRMGPNQPQHF.

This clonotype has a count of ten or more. The CDR3 DNA follows: TGTGCCACCAGTGGTGTCAGTTACACCGGGGAGCTGTTTTTT. It specifies CATSGVSYTGELFF. The chain employs TRBV24-1 and TRBJ2-2, with D uncertain. Germline CDR1 reads KGHDR; CDR2 reads SFDVKD. The CDR3 contains 14 residues. Trimming shortened V by 5 bases and J by 3 bases, and 9 bases separated the two germline ends.

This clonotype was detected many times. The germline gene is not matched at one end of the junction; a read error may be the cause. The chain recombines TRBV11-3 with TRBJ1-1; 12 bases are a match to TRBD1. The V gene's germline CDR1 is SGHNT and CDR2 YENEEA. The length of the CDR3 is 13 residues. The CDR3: CASSPGQGADAFF. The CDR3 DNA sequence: TGTGCCAGCAGCCCGGGACAGGGGGCTGACGCTTTCTTT.

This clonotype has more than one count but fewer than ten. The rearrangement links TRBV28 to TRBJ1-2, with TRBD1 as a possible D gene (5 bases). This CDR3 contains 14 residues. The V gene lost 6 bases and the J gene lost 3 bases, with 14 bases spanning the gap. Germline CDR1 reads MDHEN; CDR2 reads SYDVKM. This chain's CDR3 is CASRQPPGHYGYTF. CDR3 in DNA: TGTGCCAGCAGGCAACCCCCAGGGCACTATGGCTACACCTTC.

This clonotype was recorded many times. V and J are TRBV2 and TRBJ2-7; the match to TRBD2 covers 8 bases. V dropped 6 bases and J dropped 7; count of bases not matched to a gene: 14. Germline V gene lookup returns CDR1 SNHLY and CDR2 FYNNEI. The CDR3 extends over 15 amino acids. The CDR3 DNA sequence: TGTGCCAGCAGCCTAGGCACTAGCGGAGGTAGGGAGCAGTACTTC. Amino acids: CASSLGTSGGREQYF.

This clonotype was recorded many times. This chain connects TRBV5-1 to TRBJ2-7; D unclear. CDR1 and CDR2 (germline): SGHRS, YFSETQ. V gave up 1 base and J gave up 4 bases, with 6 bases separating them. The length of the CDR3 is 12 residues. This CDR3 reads CASSLIGYEQYF. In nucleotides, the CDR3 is TGCGCCAGCAGCTTGATCGGTTACGAGCAGTACTTC.

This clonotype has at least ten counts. Written as DNA, the CDR3 is TGTGCCAGCTCACCGCAGGGCACCTATAATTCACCCCTCCACTTT. Amino acid sequence: CASSPQGTYNSPLHF. The chain carries TRBV18 and TRBJ1-6, with a tentative D call TRBD1 (5 bases). Looked up from germline, CDR1 is KGHSH and CDR2 is LQKENI. There are 15 residues in the CDR3. V shed 3 bases and J shed 2 bases, with 8 bases lying between them.

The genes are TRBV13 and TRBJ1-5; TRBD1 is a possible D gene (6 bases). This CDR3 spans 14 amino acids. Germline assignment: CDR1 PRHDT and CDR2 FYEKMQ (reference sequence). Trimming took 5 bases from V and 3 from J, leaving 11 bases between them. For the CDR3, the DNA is TGTGCCAGCAGCCGAGGACAGACCAATCAGCCCCAGCATTTT. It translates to CASSRGQTNQPQHF.

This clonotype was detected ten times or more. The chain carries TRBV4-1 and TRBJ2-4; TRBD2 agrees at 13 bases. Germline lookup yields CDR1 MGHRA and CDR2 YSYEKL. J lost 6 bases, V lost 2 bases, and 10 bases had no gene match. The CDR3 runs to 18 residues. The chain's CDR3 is CASSQSSWTSGSGNIQYF. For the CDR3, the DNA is TGCGCCAGCAGCCAATCTTCTTGGACTAGCGGGAGTGGAAACATTCAGTACTTC.

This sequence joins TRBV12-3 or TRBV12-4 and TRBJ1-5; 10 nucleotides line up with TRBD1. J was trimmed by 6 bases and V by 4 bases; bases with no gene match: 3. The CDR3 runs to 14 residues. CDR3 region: CASSWTGGTQPQHF. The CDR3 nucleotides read TGTGCCAGCAGTTGGACAGGGGGGACTCAGCCCCAGCATTTT.

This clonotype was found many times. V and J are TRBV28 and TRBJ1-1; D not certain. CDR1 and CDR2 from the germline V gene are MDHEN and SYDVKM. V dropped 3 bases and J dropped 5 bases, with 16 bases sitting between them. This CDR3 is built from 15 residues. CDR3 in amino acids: CASSLALAPRTEAFF. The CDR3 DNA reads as TGTGCCAGCAGTTTGGCCTTGGCTCCGAGGACTGAAGCTTTCTTT.

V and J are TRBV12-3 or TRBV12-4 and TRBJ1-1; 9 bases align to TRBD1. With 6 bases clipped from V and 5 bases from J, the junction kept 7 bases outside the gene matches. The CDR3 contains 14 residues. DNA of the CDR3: TGTGCCAGCAGATCCCTACAGGGGGCAACTGAAGCTTTCTTT. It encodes CASRSLQGATEAFF.

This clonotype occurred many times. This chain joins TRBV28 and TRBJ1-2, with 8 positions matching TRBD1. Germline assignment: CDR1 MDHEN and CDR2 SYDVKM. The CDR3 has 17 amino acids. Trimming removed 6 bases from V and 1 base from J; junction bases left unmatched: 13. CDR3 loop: CASSQNPPTGDNYGYTF. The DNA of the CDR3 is TGTGCCAGCAGCCAAAACCCACCGACAGGGGATAACTATGGCTACACCTTC.

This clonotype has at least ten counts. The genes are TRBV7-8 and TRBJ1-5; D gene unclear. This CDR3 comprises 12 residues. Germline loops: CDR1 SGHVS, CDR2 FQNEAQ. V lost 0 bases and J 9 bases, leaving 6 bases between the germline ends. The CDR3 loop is CASSLASGPQHF. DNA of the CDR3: TGTGCCAGCAGCTTAGCCTCGGGGCCCCAGCATTTT.

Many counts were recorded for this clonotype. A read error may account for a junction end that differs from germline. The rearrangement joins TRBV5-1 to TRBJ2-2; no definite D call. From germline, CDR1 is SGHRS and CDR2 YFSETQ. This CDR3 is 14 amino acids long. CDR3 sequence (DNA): TGCGCCAGCAGCTTGGGGCGGAACTCCGGGGAGCTGTTTTTT. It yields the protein CASSLGRNSGELFF.

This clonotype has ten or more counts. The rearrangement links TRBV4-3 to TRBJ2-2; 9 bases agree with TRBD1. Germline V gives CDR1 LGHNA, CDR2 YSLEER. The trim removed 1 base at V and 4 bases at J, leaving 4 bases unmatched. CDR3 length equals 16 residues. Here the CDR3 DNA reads TGCGCCAGCAGCCAAGGCGGGACAGGGCGCACCGGGGAGCTGTTTTTT. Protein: CASSQGGTGRTGELFF.